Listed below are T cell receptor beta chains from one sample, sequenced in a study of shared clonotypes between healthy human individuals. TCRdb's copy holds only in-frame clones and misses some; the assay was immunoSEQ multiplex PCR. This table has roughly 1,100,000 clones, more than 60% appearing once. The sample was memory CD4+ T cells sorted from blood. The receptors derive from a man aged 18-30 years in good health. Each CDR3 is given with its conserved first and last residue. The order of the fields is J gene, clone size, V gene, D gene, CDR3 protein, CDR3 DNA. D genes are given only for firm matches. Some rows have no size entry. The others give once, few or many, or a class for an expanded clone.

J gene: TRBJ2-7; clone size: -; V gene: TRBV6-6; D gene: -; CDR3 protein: CASSGGSYEQYF; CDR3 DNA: TGTGCCAGCAGCGGGGGTTCTTACGAGCAGTACTTC
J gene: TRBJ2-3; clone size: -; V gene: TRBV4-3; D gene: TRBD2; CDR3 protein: CASSQDWGGADTQYF; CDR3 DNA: TGCGCCAGCAGCCAAGATTGGGGGGGTGCAGATACGCAGTATTTT
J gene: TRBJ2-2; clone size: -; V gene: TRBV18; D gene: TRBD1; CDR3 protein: CASSPGQSLTGELFF; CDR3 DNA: TGTGCCAGCTCACCGGGACAGAGCCTCACCGGGGAGCTGTTTTTT
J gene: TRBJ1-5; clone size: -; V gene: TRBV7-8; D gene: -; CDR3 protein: CASSLVRGPQHF; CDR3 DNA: TGTGCCAGCAGCTTAGTACGGGGGCCCCAGCATTTT
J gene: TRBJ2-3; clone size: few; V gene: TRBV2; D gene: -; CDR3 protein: CARRIGSTDTQYF; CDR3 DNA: TGTGCCCGACGGATTGGTAGCACAGATACGCAGTATTTT
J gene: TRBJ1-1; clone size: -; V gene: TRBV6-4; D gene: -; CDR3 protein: CASREQENTEAFF; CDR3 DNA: TGTGCCAGCAGAGAACAAGAGAACACTGAAGCTTTCTTT
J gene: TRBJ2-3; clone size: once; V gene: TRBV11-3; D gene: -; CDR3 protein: CASSSDSSTDTQYF; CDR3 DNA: TGTGCCAGCAGCTCCGACAGCAGCACAGATACGCAGTATTTT
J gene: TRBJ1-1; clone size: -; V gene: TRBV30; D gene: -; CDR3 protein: CAWNSPTEAFF; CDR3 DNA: TGTGCCTGGAATTCCCCCACTGAAGCTTTCTTT
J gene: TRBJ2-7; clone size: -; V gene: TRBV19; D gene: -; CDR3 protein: CASSPAGYEQYF; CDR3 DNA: TGTGCCAGTAGCCCTGCAGGCTACGAGCAGTACTTC
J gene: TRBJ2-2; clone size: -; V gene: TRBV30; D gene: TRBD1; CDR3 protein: CAWSPRGQAYTGELFF; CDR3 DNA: TGTGCCTGGAGTCCGCGCGGACAGGCGTATACCGGGGAGCTGTTTTTT
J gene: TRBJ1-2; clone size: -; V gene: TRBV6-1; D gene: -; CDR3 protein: CASYQGQDYGYTF; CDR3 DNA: TGTGCCAGCTATCAAGGGCAGGACTATGGCTACACCTTC
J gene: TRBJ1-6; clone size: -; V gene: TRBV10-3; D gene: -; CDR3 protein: CAIGSGENNSPLHF; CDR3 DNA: TGTGCCATAGGTTCCGGGGAGAATAATTCACCCCTCCACTTT
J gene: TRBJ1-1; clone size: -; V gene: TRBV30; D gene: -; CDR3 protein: CAWSAGILNTEAFF; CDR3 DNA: TGTGCCTGGAGTGCCGGGATTTTGAACACTGAAGCTTTCTTT
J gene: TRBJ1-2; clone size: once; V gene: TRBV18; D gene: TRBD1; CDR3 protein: CASSQGAGYGYTF; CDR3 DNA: TGTGCCAGCTCCCAGGGGGCCGGTTATGGCTACACCTTC
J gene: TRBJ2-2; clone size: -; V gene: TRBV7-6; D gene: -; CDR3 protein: CASSKRPGGNTGELFF; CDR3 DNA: TGTGCCAGCAGCAAGCGCCCCGGGGGTAACACCGGGGAGCTGTTTTTT
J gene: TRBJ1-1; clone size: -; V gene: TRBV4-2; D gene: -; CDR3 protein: CASSQLWDTEAFF; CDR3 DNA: TGTGCCAGCAGCCAACTTTGGGACACTGAAGCTTTCTTT